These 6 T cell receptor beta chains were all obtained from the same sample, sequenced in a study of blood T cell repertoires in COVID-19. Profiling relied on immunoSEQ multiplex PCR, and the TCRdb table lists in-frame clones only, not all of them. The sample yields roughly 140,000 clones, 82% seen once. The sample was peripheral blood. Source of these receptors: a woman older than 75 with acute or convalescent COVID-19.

DNA of the CDR3: TGTGCCAGCAGCTTGGAGGCAGGGGGCATAGAGACCCAGTACTTC. Its translation is CASSLEAGGIETQYF. The V gene is TRBV5-4, the J gene TRBJ2-5, with 8 bases fitting TRBD1. The CDR3 has 15 amino acids. Germline CDR1 is SGHNT and CDR2 is YYREEE (reference sequence). V gave up 0 bases and J gave up 4 bases; unmatched junction bases: 5.

CDR3 in DNA: TGTGCCAGTAGTAGGGACAGGACAGAGACCCAGTACTTC. It is translated as CASSRDRTETQYF. The chain employs TRBV19 and TRBJ2-5; 8 nucleotides line up with TRBD1. V lost 4 bases, J lost 4 bases, and 2 bases stayed unmatched. Germline CDR1 reads LNHDA; CDR2 reads SQIVND (reference sequence). The CDR3 consists of 13 residues.

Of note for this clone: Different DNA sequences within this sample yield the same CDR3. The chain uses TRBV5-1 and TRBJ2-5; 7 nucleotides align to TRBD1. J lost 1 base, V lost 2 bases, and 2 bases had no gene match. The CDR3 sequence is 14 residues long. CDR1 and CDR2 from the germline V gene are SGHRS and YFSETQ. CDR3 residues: CASSFGTAQETQYF. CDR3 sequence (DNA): TGCGCCAGCAGCTTTGGGACAGCCCAAGAGACCCAGTACTTC.

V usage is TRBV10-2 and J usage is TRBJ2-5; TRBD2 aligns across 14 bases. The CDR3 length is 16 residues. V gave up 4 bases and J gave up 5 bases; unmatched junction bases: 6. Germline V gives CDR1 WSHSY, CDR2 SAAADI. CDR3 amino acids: CASSAGLAGGGETQYF. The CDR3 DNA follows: TGCGCCAGCAGTGCCGGACTAGCGGGGGGCGGGGAGACCCAGTACTTC.

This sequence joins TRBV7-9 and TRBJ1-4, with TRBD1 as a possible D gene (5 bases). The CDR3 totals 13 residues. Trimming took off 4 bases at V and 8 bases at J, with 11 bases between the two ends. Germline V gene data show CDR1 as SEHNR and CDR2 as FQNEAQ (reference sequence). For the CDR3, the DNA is TGTGCCAGCAGCTCCCCCGGGGGGGAAAAACTGTTTTTT. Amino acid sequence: CASSSPGGEKLFF.

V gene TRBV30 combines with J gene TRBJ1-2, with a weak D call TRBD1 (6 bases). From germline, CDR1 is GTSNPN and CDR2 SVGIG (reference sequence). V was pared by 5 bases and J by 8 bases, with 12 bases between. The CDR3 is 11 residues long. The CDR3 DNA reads TGTGCCTGGCACAGGGTGCGGGGCTACACCTTC. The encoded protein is CAWHRVRGYTF.